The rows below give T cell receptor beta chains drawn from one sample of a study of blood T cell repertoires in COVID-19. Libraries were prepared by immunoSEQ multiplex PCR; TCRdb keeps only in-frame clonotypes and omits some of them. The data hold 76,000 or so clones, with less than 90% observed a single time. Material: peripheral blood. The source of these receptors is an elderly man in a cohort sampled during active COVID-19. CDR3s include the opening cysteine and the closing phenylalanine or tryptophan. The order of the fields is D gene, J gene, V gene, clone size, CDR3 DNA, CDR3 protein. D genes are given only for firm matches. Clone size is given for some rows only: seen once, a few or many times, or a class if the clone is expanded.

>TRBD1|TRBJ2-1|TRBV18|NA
TGTGCCAGCTCACGGGGACAGGACTTTCCTGAGCAGTTCTTC
CASSRGQDFPEQFF
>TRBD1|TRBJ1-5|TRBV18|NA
TGTGCCAGCTCAGAGGGACAGGGGACTCAGCCCCAGCATTTT
CASSEGQGTQPQHF
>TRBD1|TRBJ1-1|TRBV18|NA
TGTGCCAGCTCACCTGTGAGGGGGCTGAACACTGAAGCTTTCTTT
CASSPVRGLNTEAFF
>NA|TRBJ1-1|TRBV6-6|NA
TGTGCCAGCAGGCCCGACAGTATGAACACTGAAGCTTTCTTT
CASRPDSMNTEAFF
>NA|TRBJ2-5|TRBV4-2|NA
TGTGCCAGCAGCCCCCAGGGGGGTGGGCATCAAGAGACCCAGTACTTC
CASSPQGGGHQETQYF
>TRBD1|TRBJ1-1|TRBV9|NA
TGTGCCAGCAGCCCCCCCCCAGGGGGTGAAGCTTTCTTT
CASSPPPGGEAFF
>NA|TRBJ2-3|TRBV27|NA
TGTGCCAGCAACAGGGCTAGCACAGATACGCAGTATTTT
CASNRASTDTQYF
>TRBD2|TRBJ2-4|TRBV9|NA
TGTGCCAGCAGCGGACTAGCGGGGGGATCTACCCTTCAGTACTTC
CASSGLAGGSTLQYF
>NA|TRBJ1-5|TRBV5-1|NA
TGCGCCAGCAGCCCCACAGGGTATAGCAATCAGCCCCAGCATTTT
CASSPTGYSNQPQHF
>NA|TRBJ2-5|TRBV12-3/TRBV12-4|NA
TGTGCCAGCAGTTTAAACAGAAGAGAGACCCAGTACTTC
CASSLNRRETQYF
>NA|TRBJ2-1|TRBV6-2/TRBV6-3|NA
TGTGCCAGCAGTCCAGGTGTGCACGCGGGCTCCTACAATGAGCAGTTCTTC
CASSPGVHAGSYNEQFF
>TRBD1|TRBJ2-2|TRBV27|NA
TGTGCCAGCAGTCCGGGACAGGGGAACACCGGGGAGCTGTTTTTT
CASSPGQGNTGELFF
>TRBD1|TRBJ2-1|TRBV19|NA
TGTGCCAGTAGTAATACCGGGACAGGTAACAATGAGCAGTTCTTC
CASSNTGTGNNEQFF
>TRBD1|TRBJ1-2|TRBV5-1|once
TGCGCCAGCAGCCTAAGGGACAGAAATAACTATGGCTACACCTTC
CASSLRDRNNYGYTF
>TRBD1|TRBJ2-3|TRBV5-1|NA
TGCGCCAGCAGCCTGACAGGGGGAGGGACAGATACGCAGTATTTT
CASSLTGGGTDTQYF
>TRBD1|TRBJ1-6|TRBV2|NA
TGTGCCAGCAGTCCGGACAGGGGCCGTTCACCCCTCCACTTT
CASSPDRGRSPLHF
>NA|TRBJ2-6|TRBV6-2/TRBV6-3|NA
TGTGCCAGCTGTTTGCAGGGGATATACTCTGGGGCCAACGTCCTGACTTTC
CASCLQGIYSGANVLTF
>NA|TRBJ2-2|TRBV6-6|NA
TGTGCCAGCAGCCTCAACGACAGGCCGAACACCGGGGAGCTGTTTTTT
CASSLNDRPNTGELFF
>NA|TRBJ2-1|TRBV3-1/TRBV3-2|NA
TGTGCCAGCAGCTCATGGGGGGAATACAATGAGCAGTTCTTC
CASSSWGEYNEQFF
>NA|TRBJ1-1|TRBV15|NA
TGTGCCACCAGCAGAGCACAGTACACTGAAGCTTTCTTT
CATSRAQYTEAFF
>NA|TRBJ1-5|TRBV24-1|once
TGTGCCACCAGTGATGCGGGAGGGACCACGAATCAGCCCCAGCATTTT
CATSDAGGTTNQPQHF
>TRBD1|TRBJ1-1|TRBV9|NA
TGTGCCAGCAGCCCACTGACAGGGACCACTGAAGCTTTCTTT
CASSPLTGTTEAFF
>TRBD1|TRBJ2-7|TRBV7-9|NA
TGTGCCAGCAGCCAACTGGACAGGTCGAGCTCCTACGAGCAGTACTTC
CASSQLDRSSSYEQYF
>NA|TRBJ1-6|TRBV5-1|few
TGCGCCAGCAGCTTGGAGGGGTATCAGGGGTCACCCCTCCACTTT
CASSLEGYQGSPLHF
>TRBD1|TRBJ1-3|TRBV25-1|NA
TGTGCCAGCAGTGGATTCCAGGGGGCCTTTGGAAACACCATATATTTT
CASSGFQGAFGNTIYF
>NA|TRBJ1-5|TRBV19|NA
TGTGCCAGTAGTCCCCAACAGGGAAATCAGCCCCAGCATTTT
CASSPQQGNQPQHF
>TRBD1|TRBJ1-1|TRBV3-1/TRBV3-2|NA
TGTGCCAGCAGCCAAGATTTCCCCGGGACAGGGGGGAGTAACACTGAAGCTTTCTTT
CASSQDFPGTGGSNTEAFF
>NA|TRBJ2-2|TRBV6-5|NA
TGTGCCACATCAGAGTACAGTGATCGGTCCGGGGAGCTGTTTTTT
CATSEYSDRSGELFF
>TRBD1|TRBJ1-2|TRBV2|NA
TGTGCCAGCGAGAGGGGGCTAGGGTATGGCTACACCTTC
CASERGLGYGYTF
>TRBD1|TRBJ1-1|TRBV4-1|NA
TGCGCCAGCAGCCAAGATACAGGGGGTGGTGGGGCTTTCTTT
CASSQDTGGGGAFF
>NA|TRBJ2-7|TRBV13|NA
TGTGCCAGCAGCTTAACAGAGAAGCAGTACTTC
CASSLTEKQYF
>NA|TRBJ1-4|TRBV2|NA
TGTGCCAGCTCCATCCAGGGTTCTAATGAAAAACTGTTTTTT
CASSIQGSNEKLFF
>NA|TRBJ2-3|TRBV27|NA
TGTGCCAGCAGTTTACAACAGAACACAGATACGCAGTATTTT
CASSLQQNTDTQYF
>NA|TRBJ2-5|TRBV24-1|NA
TGTGCCACCAGCCCGGGGGCAGGGGGACCCCAAGAGACCCAGTACTTC
CATSPGAGGPQETQYF
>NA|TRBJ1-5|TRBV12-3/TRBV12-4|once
TGTGCCAGCAGTCGGGACATAGAGGAGCCCCAGCATTTT
CASSRDIEEPQHF
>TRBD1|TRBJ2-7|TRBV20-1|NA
TGCAGTGCTACCCTGGGTAGGGGGCACCTCTTC
CSATLGRGHLF
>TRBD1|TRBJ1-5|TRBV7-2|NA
TGTGCCAGCAGCTTGGACAGGAATCAGCCCCAGCATTTT
CASSLDRNQPQHF
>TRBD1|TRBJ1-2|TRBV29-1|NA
TGCAGCGTTGACCTGGGACAGGGGAATGGCTACACCTTC
CSVDLGQGNGYTF
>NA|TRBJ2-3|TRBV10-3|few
TGTGCCACGCGGGACTTAAAGGGAGATACGCAGTATTTT
CATRDLKGDTQYF
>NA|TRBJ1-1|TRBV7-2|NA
TGTGCCAGCAGCTCACAGGCTATGAACACTGAAGCTTTCTTT
CASSSQAMNTEAFF
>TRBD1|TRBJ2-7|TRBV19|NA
TGTGCCACCTCCGACAGGGAAAGGGGCTACGAGCAGTACTTC
CATSDRERGYEQYF
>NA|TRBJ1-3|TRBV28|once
TGTGCCAGCAGTGACTCAGCAAGAAACACCATATATTTT
CASSDSARNTIYF